Judged by abundance, the clone carrying this T cell receptor (beta chain) is medium-sized. The source of the sample is a study of blood T cell repertoires in COVID-19. About the study: There were acute and convalescent COVID-19 samples, and they came from the United States, Italy and Spain. PBMCs, B-cell-depleted T cells, or T cells were the source of the cDNA or gDNA that made up the material.

Per the original methods: Amplification of reference gene primers provided the estimated nucleated cell counts. Produced via immunoSEQ multiplex PCR; TCRdb's table is partial and in-frame only. V and J calls and clone size come straight from that table; D and trimming were deduced from the DNA. The table records about 98,000 clones, about 86% of them present only once. This TCR derives from a man aged 55 to 69 with acute or convalescent COVID-19. The sequencing input was peripheral blood.

The CDR3 nucleotides are TGTGCCAGCAGTCCCCCCACTAGCGGGAGAAAGGGGGAGCTGTTTTTT. Its translation is CASSPPTSGRKGELFF. This sequence joins TRBV5-4 and TRBJ2-2; 11 nucleotides match TRBD2. The CDR3 spans 16 residues. The germline gives CDR1 SGHNT, CDR2 YYREEE (reference sequence). Trimming removed 5 bases from V and 8 bases from J; junction bases left unmatched: 11.